The present T cell receptor (beta chain) was sequenced within a study of graft-versus-host responses after intestinal transplantation. Notes on this clone: As yet, its antigen is unknown.

Trimming took 3 bases from V and 5 from J, leaving 11 bases between them. The germline CDR1 and CDR2 sequences are LNHDA and SQIVND (reference sequence). This CDR3 has 14 residues. Sequencing used immunoSEQ multiplex PCR; TCRdb keeps in-frame clones, though not all of them. The table records fewer than 15,000 clones, approximately 84% of them present only once. Study-wide points: Recipient marrow held GvH clones, some first seen in ileum or blood. Allograft graft-versus-host to host-versus-graft clonal ratios ran high in patients with graft-donor T cell macrochimerism. Among circulating GvH clones, peak levels were associated with early post-transplant declines in HvG clones.

The sample consisted of PBMCs, taken about 300 days after intestinal transplant. V gene TRBV19 combines with J gene TRBJ2-1; a weak D match, TRBD1 (5 bases). This TCR came from a human patient who received an intestinal transplant, so some T cells may come from the graft donor. CDR3 sequence reads: CASSIQGRDNEQFF. In DNA, the CDR3 is TGTGCCAGTAGTATTCAGGGCCGAGACAATGAGCAGTTCTTC.